This entry concerns a single T cell receptor (beta chain). The target antigen is unknown. This entry is derived from a study of CD4 T cells in relation to SARS-CoV-2 and coronaviruses. The overall study: TCR beta CDR3s were sequenced after roughly 10-day antigen culture of PBMCs.

Libraries were prepared by immunoSEQ multiplex PCR; TCRdb keeps only in-frame clonotypes and omits some of them. The sample yields around 15,000 clones, around 82% seen once. V was pared by 0 bases and J by 5 bases, with 9 bases between. CDR1 is SGHNT, CDR2 YYREEE, per germline (reference sequence). The CDR3 totals 14 residues. Unexposed donor CD4+ T cells date from 2011-2018, before the COVID-19 pandemic. After about 10 days of culture, CD4+ T cells were isolated. Fresh IL-2 medium replaced half the medium on days 3 and 7. General study findings and limits: Compared with monoreactive clones, crossreactive clones showed significantly weaker SARS-CoV-2 expansion.

The source is a human donor in good health. V gene TRBV5-4 combines with J gene TRBJ2-4; D gene unclear. The sample comprised CD4+ T cells from PBMCs, cultured in vitro. The CDR3 region is CASSLVGSQNIQYF. DNA for the CDR3: TGTGCCAGCAGCTTGGTCGGCAGTCAAAACATTCAGTACTTC.